This TCR beta chain is drawn from a study of blood T cell repertoires in COVID-19 (TCRdb year 2020). Context from the whole study: Samples from collaborators originated in the United States, Italy and Spain and spanned both the acute and convalescent phases of COVID-19. Sample metadata almost always included a de-identified subject ID, COVID-19 status, age in years and sex. The prospective study material was composed of cDNA or gDNA derived from T cells, B-cell-depleted T cells, or PBMCs. Where available, HLA class I and class II types were obtained from metadata supplied by the sample provider rather than from assay-based typing. Samples were obtained from the ongoing ImmuneRACE study (first 160 participants) and from some 1,200 subjects provided by 6 global collaborators. A freely available public database, intended as a resource for researchers studying the immune response to SARS-CoV-2, is where the repertoires were released. Subjects who had been exposed to COVID-19, were actively infected with it, or had recovered from it provided the deeply sampled blood TCRbeta repertoires that made up the dataset. The paper's findings and limits, for the study overall: How much clinical and demographic metadata was included differed by source and by participant, and the metadata was provided uncurated.

One collaborating source in Seattle enrolled patients while the patients were actively infected and followed the patients over time throughout the course of disease. Whole blood was collected in K2EDTA tubes by collaborating institutions according to the institutions' own protocols. Collaborator samples were shipped for TCRbeta analysis as frozen whole blood, isolated PBMCs, or DNA extracted from either sample type. Compared with germline, V lacks 5 bases and J lacks 4 bases; bases without a gene match: 7. The CDR3 numbers 15 residues from cysteine through phenylalanine. Only CDR3 DNA remains: 45 bases, in frame from the first base. CDR1 and CDR2 (SGHVS, FQNEAQ) derive from the germline V gene. This clone was seen a single time. Its antigen remains undetermined. No clone much larger than this one lies a single base away; base qualities are absent. TCRbeta CDR3 regions were amplified from genomic DNA by means of the immunoSEQ Assay, a bias-controlled multiplex PCR. The study's own analysis went as follows. Within the assay, amplification of reference gene primers was used to estimate how many nucleated cells each sample contained. Sequence reads were collapsed and filtered to measure the absolute abundance of every unique TCRbeta CDR3 rearrangement. Productive Simpson clonality was computed per sample as the square root of Simpson's diversity index over productive rearrangements. TCRdb carries this immuneACCESS record with in-frame sequences only. Its versions omit some clonotypes, under half of them owing to an unresolved V gene in the studies checked, with the rest unexplained. D and trimming were read from the DNA, whereas the V and J calls and clone size are those reported in that table. A total of around 330,000 clones appear in this sample, 88% of them only once. Under 2% of the sample is taken by the ten largest.

The rearranged chain carries TRBV7-8 and TRBJ2-7; the central 11 bases match TRBD1. The source of this sequence is a woman aged 25 to 39 with COVID-19, enrolled during active disease. What was sequenced was peripheral blood. The CDR3 region has the sequence CASSPEGQGGYEQYF. In nucleotide form, the sequence is TGTGCCAGCAGCCCAGAGGGACAGGGGGGGTACGAGCAGTACTTC.